The 11 T cell receptor beta chains reported below all come from one sample, sequenced in a study of T-cell memory formation after mild COVID-19. TCRdb re-called the 5' RACE reads with MiXCR, one entry per CDR3 protein. The sample lists about 190,000 distinct CDR3 sequences, 10% occurring once. The material sequenced was PBMCs or a T cell subset sorted from them (not recorded which). These receptors were taken from a man between 18 and 35 years old who had mild COVID-19 (a few samples of this study predate the infection). Cell type and time point are not known.

CDR3 protein: CSARDPAGEEEFF. CDR3 bases: TGCAGTGCTAGAGACCCGGCAGGGGAAGAGGAGTTCTTC. The V call is TRBV20-1, the J call TRBJ2-1, with a tentative D call TRBD1 (6 bases). The CDR3 has 13 amino acids. Germline CDR1 reads DFQATT; CDR2 reads SNEGSKA (reference sequence). Trimming left V 0 bases short and J 14 bases short, with 17 bases between.

This clonotype was seen only a few times. V and J are TRBV7-2 and TRBJ1-1; no firm D call. The germline V gene encodes CDR1 SGHTA and CDR2 FQGNSA. The CDR3 has 13 residues. The V and J ends lost 1 base and 6 bases respectively, with 9 bases between them. The CDR3 is CASSLGGSSEAFF. The CDR3 DNA reads TGTGCCAGCAGCTTAGGAGGGTCATCTGAAGCTTTCTTT.

The table lists this clonotype with many counts. The genes are TRBV5-1 and TRBJ2-3; no clear D gene. The V gene's germline CDR1 is SGHRS and CDR2 YFSETQ. Trimming removed 0 bases at V and 6 bases at J, with 5 bases between. The CDR3 sequence is 12 residues long. The CDR3 reads CASSLVGDTQYF. The CDR3 DNA is TGCGCCAGCAGCTTGGTCGGGGATACGCAGTATTTT.

Only a few counts were recorded for this clonotype. V is TRBV5-6 and J is TRBJ1-4; no clear D. V lost 4 bases and J 10 bases, leaving 11 bases between the germline ends. Germline V gene lookup returns CDR1 SGHDT and CDR2 YYEEEE. This CDR3 has 12 residues. The CDR3 DNA is TGTGCCAGCAGCACGACCGAGGGAAAACTGTTTTTT. Translated: CASSTTEGKLFF.

The table lists this clonotype with many counts. The V gene is TRBV12-3 or TRBV12-4, the J gene TRBJ1-1, with 8 bases lining up with TRBD1. The CDR3 runs 14 residues. J was trimmed by 4 bases and V by 3 bases; bases with no gene match: 4. CDR3 loop: CASSLQGAITEAFF. CDR3 DNA sequence: TGTGCCAGCAGTTTGCAGGGGGCAATCACTGAAGCTTTCTTT.

The rearrangement joins TRBV28 to TRBJ2-7, with 9 positions matching TRBD1. This CDR3 has 13 residues. CDR1 is MDHEN, CDR2 SYDVKM, per germline. The V gene end was trimmed by 10 bases and the J gene end by 11 bases; junction bases not matched to a gene: 15. CDR3 sequence (DNA): TGTGCCACCTCGGGACAGGGAAGTTCGAATGAGTACGTC. It is translated as CATSGQGSSNEYV.

In DNA form, the CDR3 reads TGTGCCAGCAGCGTAGGTAGCGGGGCGCCGCAGTACTTC. Residues: CASSVGSGAPQYF. The chain combines TRBV9 with TRBJ2-7; 8 bases align to TRBD2. V lost 0 bases, J lost 9 bases, and 5 bases stayed unmatched. Germline CDR1 and CDR2: SGDLS and YYNGEE. The CDR3 covers 13 residues.

This clonotype appeared a few times. The chain carries TRBV6-5 and TRBJ1-3; 8 nucleotides line up with TRBD1. CDR3 length equals 18 residues. The ends lost 0 bases at V and 3 bases at J; junction bases unmatched: 10. The germline V gene has CDR1 MNHEY and CDR2 SVGAGI. CDR3 loop: CASSYSMPDRVYGNTIYF. CDR3 nucleotide sequence: TGTGCCAGCAGTTACTCGATGCCGGACAGGGTGTATGGAAACACCATATATTTT.

This clonotype was seen a few times. The chain joins TRBV5-1 to TRBJ1-4, with 7 bases fitting TRBD1. The CDR3 sequence is 17 residues long. Germline V lookup: CDR1 SGHRS, CDR2 YFSETQ. Trimming cost V 2 bases and J 5 bases; bases outside gene matches: 12. The CDR3 coding sequence is TGCGCCAGCAGCTTAAGCCCCGGGACAGATCGGAATGAAAAACTGTTTTTT. Its translation is CASSLSPGTDRNEKLFF.

The table lists this clonotype with many counts. The CDR3 loop reads CASSLDPAGAGRYTF. Written as DNA, the CDR3 is TGCGCCAGCAGCTTGGACCCCGCGGGGGCTGGGCGCTACACCTTC. This sequence joins TRBV5-1 and TRBJ1-2, with D perhaps TRBD1 (6 bases). CDR3 length: 15 residues. V lost 0 bases to trimming and J lost 9 bases, with 18 bases between them. The V gene's germline CDR1 is SGHRS and CDR2 YFSETQ.

This clonotype has only a few counts. V usage is TRBV25-1 and J usage is TRBJ1-4, with D unresolved. Germline-derived CDR1 and CDR2 are MGHDK and SYGVNS. This CDR3 is built from 13 residues. V lost 3 bases, J lost 4 bases, and 6 bases lay in between. CDR3 nucleotides: TGTGCCAGCAGTGACGGGTATAATGAAAAACTGTTTTTT. Protein: CASSDGYNEKLFF.